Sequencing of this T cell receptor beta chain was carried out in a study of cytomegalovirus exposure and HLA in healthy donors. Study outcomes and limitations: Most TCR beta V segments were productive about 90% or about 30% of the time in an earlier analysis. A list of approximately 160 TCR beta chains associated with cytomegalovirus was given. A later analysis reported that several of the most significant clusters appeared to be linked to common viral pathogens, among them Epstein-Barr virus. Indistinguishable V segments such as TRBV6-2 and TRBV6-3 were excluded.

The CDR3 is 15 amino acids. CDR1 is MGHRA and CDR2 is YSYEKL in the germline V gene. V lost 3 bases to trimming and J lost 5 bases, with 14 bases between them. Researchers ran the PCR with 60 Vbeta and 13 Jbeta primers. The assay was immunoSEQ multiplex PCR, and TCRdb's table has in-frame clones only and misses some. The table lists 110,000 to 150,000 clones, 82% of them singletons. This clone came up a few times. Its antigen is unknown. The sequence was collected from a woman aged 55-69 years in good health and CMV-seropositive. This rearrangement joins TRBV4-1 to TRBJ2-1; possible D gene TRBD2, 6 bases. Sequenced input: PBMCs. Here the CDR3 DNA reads TGCGCCAGCAGCCAGCGGGATATTTTCGACAATGAGCAGTTCTTC. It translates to CASSQRDIFDNEQFF.